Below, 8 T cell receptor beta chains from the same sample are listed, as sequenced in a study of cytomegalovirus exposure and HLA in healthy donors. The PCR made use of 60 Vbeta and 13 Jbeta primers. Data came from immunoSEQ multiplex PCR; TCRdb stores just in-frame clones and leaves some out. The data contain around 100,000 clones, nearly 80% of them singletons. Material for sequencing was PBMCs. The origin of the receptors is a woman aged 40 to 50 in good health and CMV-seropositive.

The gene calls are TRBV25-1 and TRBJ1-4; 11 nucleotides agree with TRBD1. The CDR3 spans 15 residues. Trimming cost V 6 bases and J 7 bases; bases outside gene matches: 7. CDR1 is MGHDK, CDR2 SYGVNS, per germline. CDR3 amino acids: CASSQSGTGGEKLFF. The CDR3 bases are TGTGCCAGCAGCCAGTCCGGGACAGGGGGTGAAAAACTGTTTTTT.

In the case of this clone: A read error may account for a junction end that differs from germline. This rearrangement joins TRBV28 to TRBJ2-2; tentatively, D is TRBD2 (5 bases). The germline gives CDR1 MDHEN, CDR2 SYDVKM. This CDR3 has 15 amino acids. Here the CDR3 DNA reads TGTGCCACCAGTTCACCGGGAAGCAACACCGGGGAGCTGTTTTTT. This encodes CATSSPGSNTGELFF. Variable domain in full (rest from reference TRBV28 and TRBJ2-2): DVKVTQSSRYLVKRTGEKVFLECVQDMDHENMFWYRQDPGLGLRLIYFSYDVKMKEKGDIPEGYSVSREKKERFSLILESASTNQTSMYLCATSSPGSNTGELFFGEGSRLTVL.

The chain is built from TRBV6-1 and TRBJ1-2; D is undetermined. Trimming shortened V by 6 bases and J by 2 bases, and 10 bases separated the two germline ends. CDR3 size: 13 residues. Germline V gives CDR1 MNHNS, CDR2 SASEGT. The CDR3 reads CASRDGLNYGYTF. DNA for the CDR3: TGTGCCAGCAGGGACGGACTGAACTATGGCTACACCTTC.

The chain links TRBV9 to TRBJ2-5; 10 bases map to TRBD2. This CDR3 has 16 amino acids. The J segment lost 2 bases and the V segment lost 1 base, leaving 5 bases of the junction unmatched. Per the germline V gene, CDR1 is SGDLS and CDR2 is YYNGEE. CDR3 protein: CASSVTSLAGQETQYF. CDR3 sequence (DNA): TGTGCCAGCAGCGTAACCTCACTAGCGGGACAAGAGACCCAGTACTTC.

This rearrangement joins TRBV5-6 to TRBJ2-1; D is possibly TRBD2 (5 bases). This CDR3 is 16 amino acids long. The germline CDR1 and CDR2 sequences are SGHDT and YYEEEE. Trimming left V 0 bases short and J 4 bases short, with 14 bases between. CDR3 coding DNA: TGTGCCAGCAGCTTGGCCGGGTTAGCGAGATACAATGAGCAGTTCTTC. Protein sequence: CASSLAGLARYNEQFF.

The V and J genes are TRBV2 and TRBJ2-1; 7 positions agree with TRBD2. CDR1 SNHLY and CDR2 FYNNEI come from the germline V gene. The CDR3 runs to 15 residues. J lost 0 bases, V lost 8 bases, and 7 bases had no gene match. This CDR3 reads CASHERGGSYNEQFF. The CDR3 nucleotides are TGTGCCAGCCATGAGCGGGGCGGCTCCTACAATGAGCAGTTCTTC.

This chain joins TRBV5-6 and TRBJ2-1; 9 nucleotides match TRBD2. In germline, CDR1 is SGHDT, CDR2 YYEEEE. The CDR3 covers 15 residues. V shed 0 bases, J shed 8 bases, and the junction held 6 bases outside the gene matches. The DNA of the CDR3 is TGTGCCAGCAGCTTGGATAGCGGGAGAGTCGATGAGCAGTTCTTC. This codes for CASSLDSGRVDEQFF.

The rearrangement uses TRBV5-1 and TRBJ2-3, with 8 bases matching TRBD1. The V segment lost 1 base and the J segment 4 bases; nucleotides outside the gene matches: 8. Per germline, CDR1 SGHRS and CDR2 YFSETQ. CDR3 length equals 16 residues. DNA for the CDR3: TGCGCCAGCAGCTTGTGGGCCGGACAGGGAGCAGATACGCAGTATTTT. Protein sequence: CASSLWAGQGADTQYF.